The present T cell receptor (beta chain) was sequenced within a study of siplizumab effects on memory and regulatory T cells (dated by TCRdb to the late 2010s). Describing the broader study: The study looked at the effect of siplizumab, an anti-CD2 antibody, on alloreactive T-cell subsets in allogeneic mixed lymphocyte reactions made from human PBMCs. Points the paper makes about the study in general: Because sequences below about 10^-5 frequency were poorly captured, only a minor fraction of alloreactive clones could be mapped to unstimulated subsets. Unstimulated naive T cells appeared to be more diverse than memory T cells, and naive cells seemed to make a substantial contribution to the alloresponse. Among mappable alloreactive CD4+ clones, an average Treg-derived fraction of about 69% was observed with siplizumab, compared with 26.9% in control reactions. About 75-96% of proliferating CD4+ or CD8+ clones could not be given a naive or memory phenotype. Whether proliferating Tregs from siplizumab cultures were suppressive was not functionally confirmed. Siplizumab significantly lowered the cumulative frequency of alloreactive sequences that could be traced to unstimulated CD4+ memory T cells.

Concerning this clone: Its antigen remains unidentified. Base qualities are not recorded, but no much larger clone differs from it by a single base.

Sorted unstimulated T cells, along with proliferating T cells recovered from mixed lymphocyte reactions, underwent TCRbeta CDR3 sequencing. Fresh whole blood from around 11 HLA-typed healthy donors was used to isolate PBMCs. The library was made by the immunoSEQ multiplex PCR assay. Each sample had some 94,000 TCR templates assayed by the deep sequencing platform. Genomic DNA extracted from sorted T cells was used for TCRbeta CDR3 sequencing. The study's processing was this. Clonal analysis of TCRbeta CDR3 data was done in the R programming language. Alloreactive CD4+ and CD8+ clones were identified by comparing unstimulated samples to CFSE-low samples taken after the reaction. Regulatory or non-regulatory origin of alloreactive CD4+ clones was assigned by matching sequences to the sorted unstimulated Treg and non-Treg repertoires. Sourced from immuneACCESS, this table was stored by TCRdb with only in-frame sequences that have V and J called. A share of the clones is absent; for the studies checked, an unresolved V gene accounts for under half, and the remainder has no known explanation. That table furnishes V, J and clone size, whereas the DNA furnished D and trimming. The sample table contains approximately 97,000 clones; only one count was recorded for 90% to 95% of them. The ten largest clones add up to more than 0.95% of the sample.

CDR1 is given as MDHEN and CDR2 as SYDVKM, both from the germline V gene. For this chain, trimming is 5 bases at the V end and 8 bases at the J end, and the number of junction bases without a gene match is 12. The CDR3 has 17 amino acids, counting the end cysteine and phenylalanine. Just the 51-base CDR3 DNA is kept, in frame starting at base 1. The V and J genes are TRBV28 and TRBJ2-4, with 13 bases matching TRBD2. This sequence was found in a human donor in good health. The sequenced material came from CD4+ T cells sorted from blood. The CDR3 protein sequence reads: CASSPNGLAGALDIQYF. At the DNA level, the sequence is TGTGCCAGCAGTCCCAATGGACTAGCGGGAGCTCTGGACATTCAGTACTTC.